What follows describes a single T cell receptor beta chain. No cognate antigen has been identified for it. No much larger clone is present one base from it, and per-base qualities are unavailable. The immunoSEQ Assay, a bias-controlled multiplex PCR, was used to amplify TCRbeta CDR3 regions from genomic DNA. As for the authors' bioinformatics: Within the assay, amplification of reference gene primers was used to estimate how many nucleated cells each sample contained. Sequence reads were collapsed and filtered to measure the absolute abundance of every unique TCRbeta CDR3 rearrangement. For each sample, productive Simpson clonality was calculated as the square root of Simpson's diversity index over productive rearrangements. What TCRdb holds here is the immuneACCESS table cut down to in-frame rearrangements. Part of the clones is not present; checked against another copy, under half of the missing clones reflect an unresolved V gene, and the others are unexplained. The V and J calls and clone size were taken over from that table, and D and trimming were inferred from the DNA. The sample table holds 270,000 or so clones, of which roughly 86% were seen once. Roughly 8% of the sample rests with the top ten.

This specimen comes from a study of blood T cell repertoires in COVID-19 (dated by TCRdb to between 2020 and 2021). Describing the broader study: Collaborator samples came from the United States, Italy and Spain and covered acute and convalescent phases of COVID-19. Where available, HLA class I and class II types were taken from metadata supplied by the sample provider and were not determined by assay-based typing. The samples were drawn from two sources: the first 160 participants of the ongoing ImmuneRACE study, and 1,000 to 1,500 subjects contributed by 6 global collaborators. Nearly every sample came with metadata listing a de-identified subject ID, COVID-19 status, age in years and sex. A freely available public database, intended as a resource for researchers studying the immune response to SARS-CoV-2, is where the repertoires were released. The prospective study material was composed of cDNA or gDNA derived from T cells, B-cell-depleted T cells, or PBMCs. Subjects who had been exposed to COVID-19, were actively infected with it, or had recovered from it provided the deeply sampled blood TCRbeta repertoires that made up the dataset. Results and caveats for the whole study, not just this receptor: How much clinical and demographic metadata was included differed by source and by participant, and the metadata was provided uncurated.

CDR1 MNHEY and CDR2 SMNVEV are derived from the germline V gene (reference sequence). The CDR3 spans 16 residues, from the cysteine through the phenylalanine. Only the CDR3 portion is preserved as DNA: 48 bases, with reading frame beginning at the first base. At the junction V is shortened by 0 bases and J by 4 bases; bases outside the gene matches: 7. Each collaborating institution followed its own protocols to collect whole blood in K2EDTA tubes. For TCRbeta analysis, collaborators shipped samples as frozen whole blood, isolated PBMCs, or DNA extracted from either of those sample types. This receptor was taken from a man aged 40-50 years with active or convalescent COVID-19. Sequenced input: peripheral blood. The chain is assembled from TRBV27 and TRBJ2-7; the junction holds 9 bases that match TRBD2. The CDR3 here reads CASSLSYGREGYEQYF. The DNA is as follows: TGTGCCAGCAGTTTATCGTACGGGCGGGAGGGGTACGAGCAGTACTTC.